The 25 T cell receptor beta chains given below trace back to one sample, sequenced in a study of OX40 agonist ivuxolimab in advanced cancers. The method was immunoSEQ multiplex PCR; TCRdb's version includes in-frame clones alone and lacks a portion of them. The data show tens of thousands of clones, with about 86% seen just once and 0.85% to 1% held by the top ten. The sample was CD4+ or CD8+ T cells sorted from blood, taken in a trial of the OX40 agonist ivuxolimab. These receptors all come from an adult with an advanced solid tumor such as melanoma, head and neck, liver or kidney cancer.

V gene TRBV18 combines with J gene TRBJ2-1, with 7 bases matching TRBD2. The J segment lost 6 bases and the V segment lost 1 base, leaving 9 bases of the junction unmatched. Per germline, CDR1 KGHSH and CDR2 LQKENI. CDR3 length: 16 amino acids. The CDR3 loop reads CASSPQLGGGFNEQFF. The CDR3 DNA sequence: TGTGCCAGCTCACCACAGCTGGGGGGGGGATTCAATGAGCAGTTCTTC.

The chain couples TRBV6-5 to TRBJ2-7; tentatively, D is TRBD2 (5 bases). The CDR3 loop spans 15 amino acids. V was shortened by 2 bases and J by 4 bases, with 15 bases between the two germline ends. The germline V gene has CDR1 MNHEY and CDR2 SVGAGI. In nucleotides, the CDR3 is TGTGCCAGCAGTTACCTGAGGGCGAGTCGGTACGAGCAGTACTTC. Residues: CASSYLRASRYEQYF.

V usage is TRBV7-9 and J usage is TRBJ1-4; D possibly corresponds to TRBD1 (6 bases). The CDR3 is 15 residues long. Per germline, CDR1 SEHNR and CDR2 FQNEAQ (reference sequence). Trimming removed 5 bases from V and 2 bases from J, with 12 bases in between. The CDR3 loop is CASSRPQGTNEKLFF. The CDR3 region has the DNA TGTGCCAGCAGCAGACCTCAGGGGACTAATGAAAAACTGTTTTTT.

This chain links TRBV7-8 with TRBJ2-5; D remains unclear. Germline loops: CDR1 SGHVS, CDR2 FQNEAQ. This CDR3 comprises 17 residues. V lost 8 bases and J lost 3, with 25 bases in between. The CDR3 DNA reads TGTGCCAGCGAGGTCACCCTCGACGCAACCATTAAAGAGACCCAGTACTTC. Translated, it gives CASEVTLDATIKETQYF. Supplemented by reference TRBV7-8 and TRBJ2-5, the full variable domain reads GAGVSQSPRYKVAKRGQDVALRCDPISGHVSLFWYQQALGQGPEFLTYFQNEAQLDKSGLPSDRFFAERPEGSVSTLKIQRTQQEDSAVYLCASEVTLDATIKETQYFGPGTRLLVL.

The chain joins TRBV11-1 to TRBJ2-5, with 9 bases aligning to TRBD1. The CDR3 runs 15 residues. The V gene's germline CDR1 is SGHAT and CDR2 FQDESV (reference sequence). V was clipped by 5 bases and J by 5 bases; unmatched bases: 9. The CDR3 sequence: CASSPGTGNAETQYF. CDR3 sequence (DNA): TGTGCCAGCAGCCCGGGGACAGGGAACGCGGAGACCCAGTACTTC.

This clone was recorded a few times. The genes are TRBV6-1 and TRBJ1-5, with 9 bases identical to TRBD1. The V gene's germline CDR1 is MNHNS and CDR2 SASEGT. Unmatched junction bases numbered 4, after V lost 5 bases and J lost 2 bases. CDR3 length: 15 residues. The CDR3 sequence: CASSQTGGRNQPQHF. The CDR3 DNA reads as TGTGCCAGCAGTCAAACAGGGGGCCGCAATCAGCCCCAGCATTTT.

The chain couples TRBV11-3 to TRBJ2-3; D gene ambiguous. The CDR3 has 13 amino acids. In germline, CDR1 is SGHNT, CDR2 YENEEA. V was trimmed by 5 bases and J by 4 bases, leaving 10 bases between them. The CDR3 here is CASSPNPADTQYF. The CDR3 DNA reads TGTGCCAGCAGCCCAAACCCAGCAGATACGCAGTATTTT.

This clone is a singleton in its sample. The chain joins TRBV9 to TRBJ1-2; D gene uncertain. Trimming cost V 0 bases and J 4 bases, with 22 bases left between them. This CDR3 region has 18 residues. CDR1 is SGDLS, CDR2 YYNGEE, per germline. CDR3: CASSVAPASDGQVYGYTF. CDR3 bases: TGTGCCAGCAGCGTAGCCCCGGCGTCCGATGGGCAGGTCTATGGCTACACCTTC. Full variable domain (remainder filled in from reference TRBV9 and TRBJ1-2): DSGVTQTPKHLITATGQRVTLRCSPRSGDLSVYWYQQSLDQGLQFLIQYYNGEERAKGNILERFSAQQFPDLHSELNLSSLELGDSALYFCASSVAPASDGQVYGYTFGSGTRLTVV.

The chain joins TRBV5-1 to TRBJ1-1, with D uncertain. Looked up from germline, CDR1 is SGHRS and CDR2 is YFSETQ. The CDR3 covers 16 residues. The germline V and J ends were trimmed by 4 bases and 1 base, with 17 bases remaining between them. CDR3 amino acids: CASSHWTGGRNTEAFF. The CDR3 nucleotides read TGCGCCAGCAGCCACTGGACGGGCGGAAGGAACACTGAAGCTTTCTTT.

Only a few counts were recorded for this clone. The chain combines TRBV6-1 with TRBJ1-5, with 10 bases that match TRBD1. CDR3 length equals 14 residues. After removal of 5 bases from V and 3 bases from J, the junction contained 1 base not matched to a gene. CDR1 MNHNS and CDR2 SASEGT come from the germline V gene. The CDR3 DNA follows: TGTGCCAGCAGTAGACAGGGGGCCAATCAGCCCCAGCATTTT. This gives the protein CASSRQGANQPQHF.

This clone was detected only once. V usage is TRBV29-1 and J usage is TRBJ1-5; D is ambiguous. CDR1 is SQVTM, CDR2 ANQGSEA, per germline. This CDR3 comprises 17 residues. With 1 base removed from V and 0 bases from J, the gap between germline ends came to 16 bases. The CDR3 here is CSVEGGRTQHSNQPQHF. The CDR3 DNA follows: TGCAGCGTTGAAGGGGGAAGGACTCAGCATAGCAATCAGCCCCAGCATTTT.

This chain connects TRBV6-1 to TRBJ1-2, with D perhaps TRBD1 (6 bases). Germline assignment: CDR1 MNHNS and CDR2 SASEGT. The V and J ends lost 5 bases and 5 bases respectively, with 12 bases between them. There are 13 residues in the CDR3. The chain's CDR3 is CASSRTVYYGYTF. CDR3 DNA: TGTGCCAGCAGTAGGACAGTCTATTATGGCTACACCTTC.

V gene TRBV4-1 combines with J gene TRBJ2-1, with D possibly being TRBD1 or TRBD2 (5 bases each). The CDR3 is 16 amino acids. The V gene lost 5 bases and the J gene lost 7 bases, with 21 bases spanning the gap. Looked up from germline, CDR1 is MGHRA and CDR2 is YSYEKL. The DNA for the CDR3 is TGCGCCAGCAGCGACTCCGGGACGGTACTACGGAATGAGCAGTTCTTC. The encoded protein is CASSDSGTVLRNEQFF.

A word on this clone: Additional DNA sequences in this sample encode the identical CDR3. The rearrangement uses TRBV7-8 and TRBJ1-1; no reliable D call. The CDR3 spans 13 residues. Germline CDR1 SGHVS, CDR2 FQNEAQ. Between the trimmed V and J ends, which lost 3 bases and 2 bases, there was a span of 7 bases. The CDR3: CASSFNRNTEAFF. The DNA for the CDR3 is TGTGCCAGCAGCTTTAACAGAAACACTGAAGCTTTCTTT.

This rearrangement joins TRBV12-5 to TRBJ2-1; 10 nucleotides line up with TRBD2. The CDR3 is 16 residues long. Germline lookup yields CDR1 LGHNT and CDR2 FRNRAP. V was clipped by 6 bases and J by 3 bases; unmatched bases: 8. CDR3: CASGRNLAGDYNEQFF. CDR3 coding DNA: TGTGCTAGTGGCCGAAACCTAGCGGGGGACTACAATGAGCAGTTCTTC.

Only one count was recorded for this clone. The V gene is TRBV7-9, the J gene TRBJ2-2; D perhaps matches TRBD1 (5 bases). There are 16 residues in the CDR3. The V gene's germline CDR1 is SEHNR and CDR2 FQNEAQ (reference sequence). Between the trimmed V and J ends, which lost 5 bases and 8 bases, there was a span of 21 bases. The CDR3 bases are TGTGCCAGCAGCACCCGTGTGGGGCCACATGGGGGGGAGCTGTTTTTT. Encoded protein: CASSTRVGPHGGELFF.

The V gene is TRBV29-1, the J gene TRBJ1-1; 7 bases match TRBD1. This CDR3 has 13 amino acids. Germline V gives CDR1 SQVTM, CDR2 ANQGSEA. V lost 6 bases and J lost 1; bases outside the gene matches: 5. The DNA for the CDR3 is TGCAGCGTGGGCAGGGGGTGGAACACTGAAGCTTTCTTT. Translation: CSVGRGWNTEAFF.

The chain has TRBV18 and TRBJ1-5; 9 bases fit TRBD1. The CDR3 totals 15 residues. V lost 3 bases to trimming and J lost 6 bases; unmatched junction nucleotides: 6. Germline V CDR1 and CDR2: KGHSH, LQKENI. The CDR3 loop reads CASSPAGQGVQPQHF. Written as DNA, the CDR3 is TGTGCCAGCTCACCCGCGGGACAGGGTGTTCAGCCCCAGCATTTT. Full variable domain (outside the CDR3, taken from reference TRBV18 and TRBJ1-5): NAGVMQNPRHLVRRRGQEARLRCSPMKGHSHVYWYRQLPEEGLKFMVYLQKENIIDESGMPKERFSAEFPKEGPSILRIQQVVRGDSAAYFCASSPAGQGVQPQHFGDGTRLSIL.

This clone was picked up one time. The chain joins TRBV2 to TRBJ1-5; 8 bases are a match to TRBD1. This CDR3 is 16 amino acids long. Germline CDR1 and CDR2: SNHLY and FYNNEI. Losses at the gene ends were 6 bases for V and 1 base for J; bases not matched to a gene: 8. This CDR3 reads CASRLDRVSSNQPQHF. In DNA form, the CDR3 reads TGTGCCAGCAGATTGGACAGGGTGTCCAGCAATCAGCCCCAGCATTTT.

The V gene is TRBV15, the J gene TRBJ2-5; D possibly corresponds to TRBD1 (7 bases). CDR3 length: 16 amino acids. Looked up from germline, CDR1 is LNHNV and CDR2 is YYDKDF (reference sequence). The V gene lost 1 base and the J gene lost 2 bases, with 14 bases spanning the gap. This chain's CDR3 is CATSRVGGDRQETQYF. The CDR3 DNA follows: TGTGCCACCAGCAGAGTAGGCGGGGACAGACAAGAGACCCAGTACTTC.

V gene TRBV25-1 combines with J gene TRBJ1-2, with D unresolved. Germline CDR1 MGHDK, CDR2 SYGVNS. The CDR3 sequence is 17 residues long. The germline V and J ends were trimmed by 3 bases and 0 bases, with 17 bases remaining between them. The CDR3 protein is CASSDIHGGRANYGYTF. The CDR3 nucleotides are TGTGCCAGCAGTGATATTCATGGAGGGCGAGCTAACTATGGCTACACCTTC.

The chain links TRBV28 to TRBJ2-2; D possibly corresponds to TRBD1 (5 bases). Germline V gives CDR1 MDHEN, CDR2 SYDVKM. V dropped 5 bases and J dropped 5 bases, with 12 bases sitting between them. The length of the CDR3 is 14 residues. The CDR3 nucleotides read TGTGCCAGCAGTAAACAGGTCCGGACCGGGGAGCTGTTTTTT. This encodes CASSKQVRTGELFF.

This rearrangement joins TRBV18 to TRBJ2-7; 9 bases map to TRBD2. The CDR3 has 17 residues. Germline V gene lookup returns CDR1 KGHSH and CDR2 LQKENI. Trimming removed 5 bases from V and 1 base from J; junction bases left unmatched: 12. CDR3 DNA: TGTGCCAGCTCAAGGACAAGAGGGACTAGCCGGTCCTACGAGCAGTACTTC. Its translation is CASSRTRGTSRSYEQYF.

This clone was picked up a small number of times. V and J are TRBV9 and TRBJ2-2, with 7 positions matching TRBD1. V lost 2 bases and J lost 6; bases outside the gene matches: 4. The CDR3 loop spans 14 amino acids. Germline V gene lookup returns CDR1 SGDLS and CDR2 YYNGEE. CDR3 coding DNA: TGTGCCAGCAGCGTCGCCCAGGGGGCCGGGGAGCTGTTTTTT. This encodes CASSVAQGAGELFF.

CDR3: CASSIDGGHGYTF. Here the CDR3 DNA reads TGTGCCAGTAGTATAGATGGGGGCCATGGCTACACCTTC. This chain uses TRBV19 with TRBJ1-2; tentatively, D is TRBD1 (6 bases). Germline V gives CDR1 LNHDA, CDR2 SQIVND (reference sequence). V was cut by 0 bases and J by 6 bases, with 8 bases left in between. The CDR3 totals 13 residues.